A single sample is the source of the 7 T cell receptor beta chains below, sequenced in a study of T cell repertoires in cytomegalovirus infection. TCRdb called the reads again in MiXCR, with one record for every CDR3 protein. This table holds approximately 250,000 distinct CDR3 sequences, 6% to 8% found once. The sequenced sample consisted of PBMCs. These receptors were collected from a human donor in good health (CMV status not recorded). Some clones in this sample may be carry-over from other donors' samples.

This clonotype has just a few counts. The V gene is TRBV19, the J gene TRBJ2-2; weak D call: TRBD1 (6 bases). The ends were cut back, 6 bases at V and 3 bases at J, with 11 bases in the middle. Germline CDR1 LNHDA, CDR2 SQIVND (reference sequence). The CDR3 has 14 amino acids. The DNA of the CDR3 is TGTGCCAGTAGGGACAGAAGGGACACCGGGGAGCTGTTTTTT. Protein product: CASRDRRDTGELFF.

Regarding this clonotype: Since a much larger clone is just one base distant, this may be a read error. The chain couples TRBV2 to TRBJ1-3, with TRBD1 as a possible D gene (6 bases). Germline-derived CDR1 and CDR2 are SNHLY and FYNNEI. The CDR3 sequence is 15 residues long. In DNA form, the CDR3 reads TGTGCCAGCAGTGAAAGGGGGACCTCTGGAAACACCATACATTTT. It yields the protein CASSERGTSGNTIHF.

Ten or more counts support this clonotype. As DNA, the CDR3 is TGTGCCAGCAGCCACCCACCGGGACCGAACGTGAACACTGAAGCTTTCTTT. Its protein product is CASSHPPGPNVNTEAFF. The chain is built from TRBV14 and TRBJ1-1; tentatively, D is TRBD1 (5 bases). Germline-derived CDR1 and CDR2 are SGHDN and FVKESK. V shed 3 bases and J shed 0 bases, with 17 bases lying between them. The CDR3 runs 17 residues.

This clonotype was detected ten times or more. The chain couples TRBV7-9 to TRBJ1-4; D is undetermined. From germline, CDR1 is SEHNR and CDR2 FQNEAQ (reference sequence). Trimming took 4 bases from V and 8 from J, leaving 5 bases between them. The CDR3 contains 11 residues. This CDR3 reads CASSWKEKLFF. In DNA, the CDR3 is TGTGCCAGCAGCTGGAAGGAAAAACTGTTTTTT.

This clonotype was recorded many times. The chain employs TRBV5-1 and TRBJ2-1; TRBD1 is a possible D gene (5 bases). The CDR3 totals 13 residues. V lost 0 bases and J 5 bases, leaving 6 bases between the germline ends. Germline V lookup: CDR1 SGHRS, CDR2 YFSETQ. CDR3 residues: CASSLGQHNEQFF. DNA of the CDR3: TGCGCCAGCAGCTTGGGACAGCACAATGAGCAGTTCTTC.

This clonotype was detected ten times or more. The V call is TRBV6-2 or TRBV6-3, the J call TRBJ2-7; D tentatively fits TRBD1 or TRBD2 (6 bases each). The CDR3 spans 14 residues. The V gene's germline CDR1 is MNHEY and CDR2 SVGEGT. V was clipped by 7 bases and J by 4 bases, with 17 bases between them. This chain's CDR3 is CASNPVGGGYEQYF. In DNA form, the CDR3 reads TGTGCCAGCAATCCCGTTGGAGGGGGGTACGAGCAGTACTTC.

The rearrangement links TRBV3-1 to TRBJ2-3; no firm D call. The CDR3 runs to 15 residues. Trimming shortened V by 4 bases and J by 2 bases, and 13 bases separated the two germline ends. The germline V gene encodes CDR1 LGHDT and CDR2 YNNKEL (reference sequence). CDR3 bases: TGTGCCAGCAGCCTCACGGCCTATCCCACAGATACGCAGTATTTT. Translation gives CASSLTAYPTDTQYF.